This T cell receptor (beta chain) is from a study of identical twins (dated by TCRdb to 2016 to 2018). About the investigation overall: To test whether fetal clonotypes persist, the study used deep sequencing on TCR alpha and beta repertoires from monozygotic twins, unrelated adults of various ages, and cord blood. To rule out contamination, the twin experiments were replicated at different times with different library preparation protocols. General study outcomes and caveats: In monozygotic twins, recombination models systematically underestimated out-of-frame TCR alpha sharing, but the models matched the sharing seen between unrelated individuals. Out-of-frame TCR alpha sequences shared between twins showed an excess of low generation-probability sequences compared with coincidental sharing between unrelated individuals. Because the same donors could not be followed over many years, the conclusions relied on cross-sectional statistical analysis. Invariant T cells such as MAIT and iNKT could partly confound zero-insertion analyses, though diverse VJ usage argued against this for most clonotypes. Fewer insertions were carried by abundant cord blood beta clonotypes, a similar but weaker trend appeared in young adult naive repertoires, and no such trend appeared in memory repertoires. A weaker excess of twin sharing was found in beta out-of-frame sequences because the signal-to-noise ratio was lowered by fewer shared sequences.

Libraries were constructed by 5' RACE. Sequencing took place on an Illumina HiSeq 2000. Template switching added a universal primer binding site, and the final cDNA carried a unique molecular identifier that allowed TCR cDNA molecules to be counted accurately. Specific primers in the conserved constant-segment region were used to synthesize first-strand cDNA for TCR alpha and beta chains. Each cDNA library was double barcoded, with a SMART-Mk sample barcode plus Illumina barcodes, to control for contamination. TruSeq adapter sequences, together with Illumina sample barcodes, were added in two successive PCR steps. The TCR alpha and beta cDNA libraries were sequenced on the Illumina HiSeq platform using custom primers. In the source study's methods: MiGEC processed the raw reads to extract unique molecular identifiers, while MiXCR was used to determine the CDR3 positions. Recombination models were inferred per individual with the repgenHMM and IGoR tools using an EM algorithm. The analysis of shared clonotypes was done with the tcR package in R, with sharing normalized by the product of cloneset sizes. Out-of-frame nonproductive sequences were analyzed to study raw recombination free of thymic and clonal selection effects. Using fastp at Q25 and MiXCR, TCRdb reprocessed the public reads and kept productive beta chains. Records with the same CDR3 protein are collapsed into one entry carrying the most frequent genes and DNA. The V and J calls and clone size come from TCRdb's table, not from the authors' own analysis. The sample contains hundreds of thousands of distinct CDR3 sequences, 9% to 15% of them found a single time. Around 1.5% of the sample goes to the ten largest clones.

Every donor in the study was a healthy Caucasian. Three pairs of female monozygotic twins, all aged about 18 to 29 years, made up the twin cohort. Peripheral blood mononuclear cells were the source from which RNA for the TCR libraries was isolated. The CDR3 spans 13 residues, from the cysteine through the phenylalanine. Just CDR3 DNA is preserved here, 39 bases in frame from base 1. V sheds 4 bases and J sheds 3 bases, leaving 7 bases between their ends. Per the germline V gene, SGHRS is the CDR1 and YFSETQ is the CDR2. There are a few counts of this clonotype. Its cognate antigen has yet to be identified. The record has no base qualities; no much larger clone is one base away. A further study also used this sample, focusing on yellow fever vaccine responses in identical twins. As that second paper reports: According to the authors, the vaccine-induced T cell response in identical twins seemed to be partly convergent and partly specific to each individual. The study precisely tracked vaccine-responding T cell clones in identical twins.

The TCR sequence derives from a woman aged 18-29 years in good health. The sequenced sample consisted of PBMCs. The chain joins TRBV5-1 to TRBJ2-2; the D gene lacks a confident call. The DNA is TGCGCCAGCAGCCACCGAGACACCGGGGAGCTGTTTTTT. It encodes CASSHRDTGELFF.